The 18 T cell receptor beta chains below all came from one sample that was sequenced in a study of graft-versus-host responses after intestinal transplantation. These TCRs are of unknown antigen specificity. The repertoire was sequenced with immunoSEQ multiplex PCR; TCRdb's copy has only in-frame clones and lacks some. The sample includes 90,000 to 130,000 clones, just under 95% of them seen just once. This material consisted of unstimulated CD8+ T cells sorted from spleen or lymph node cells, taken before transplant. These TCRs come from a human donor who was the organ donor for an intestinal transplant.

This chain connects TRBV10-3 to TRBJ2-5; 8 nucleotides align to TRBD1. The V gene's germline CDR1 is ENHRY and CDR2 SYGVKD. This CDR3 region has 15 residues. Trimming cost V 4 bases and J 1 base; bases outside gene matches: 5. CDR3 amino acids: CAISVGGTGQETQYF. Written as DNA, the CDR3 is TGTGCCATCAGTGTAGGCGGGACAGGCCAAGAGACCCAGTACTTC.

The chain combines TRBV10-1 with TRBJ2-1; 8 bases match TRBD2. V shed 4 bases and J 7 bases; nucleotides not matched to a gene: 3. The CDR3 consists of 13 residues. Germline V gene sequence: CDR1 WNHNN, CDR2 SYGVQD (reference sequence). The CDR3: CASSATSGNEQFF. The CDR3 DNA is TGCGCCAGCAGTGCAACTAGCGGTAATGAGCAGTTCTTC.

This rearrangement joins TRBV15 to TRBJ1-2; D is ambiguous. V dropped 0 bases and J dropped 4 bases, with 12 bases sitting between them. The CDR3 is 15 residues long. Germline CDR1 and CDR2: LNHNV and YYDKDF (reference sequence). The CDR3 here is CATSRDNGFGYGYTF. DNA for the CDR3: TGTGCCACCAGCAGAGATAACGGATTTGGCTATGGCTACACCTTC.

This chain joins TRBV7-9 and TRBJ1-4; 8 positions agree with TRBD1. CDR3 length equals 14 residues. The ends lost 5 bases at V and 8 bases at J; junction bases unmatched: 7. Looked up from germline, CDR1 is SEHNR and CDR2 is FQNEAQ (reference sequence). The CDR3 sequence is CASSPRDRREKLFF. The CDR3 DNA follows: TGTGCCAGCAGCCCCCGGGACAGGAGGGAAAAACTGTTTTTT. The variable domain in full, with the rest retrieved from reference TRBV7-9 and TRBJ1-4, is DTGVSQNPRHKITKRGQNVTFRCDPISEHNRLYWYRQTLGQGPEFLTYFQNEAQLEKSRLLSDRFSAERPKGSFSTLEIQRTEQGDSAMYLCASSPRDRREKLFFGSGTQLSVL.

This chain connects TRBV4-3 to TRBJ2-1; 10 bases fit TRBD2. Trimming took 4 bases from V and 8 from J; bases not matched to a gene: 5. CDR3 length: 14 amino acids. Germline CDR1 and CDR2: LGHNA and YSLEER. The CDR3 sequence: CASSLGTSEDEQFF. Written as DNA, the CDR3 is TGCGCCAGCAGCCTCGGGACTAGCGAGGATGAGCAGTTCTTC.

The V call is TRBV9, the J call TRBJ2-5; 9 positions match TRBD1. The germline V gene encodes CDR1 SGDLS and CDR2 YYNGEE. The V and J ends lost 3 bases and 0 bases, in that order; junction bases with no gene match: 6. The CDR3 runs 16 residues. The CDR3, as DNA: TGTGCCAGCAGCGCATACGGGACAGGGTACCAAGAGACCCAGTACTTC. Its protein product is CASSAYGTGYQETQYF.

The chain has TRBV2 and TRBJ2-7; possible D gene TRBD1, 5 bases. With 1 base removed from V and 2 bases from J, the gap between germline ends came to 6 bases. There are 13 residues in the CDR3. From germline, CDR1 is SNHLY and CDR2 FYNNEI. CDR3: CASSEGGAYEQYF. The CDR3 DNA reads TGTGCCAGCAGTGAAGGGGGCGCCTACGAGCAGTACTTC. Full variable domain (rest looked up from reference TRBV2 and TRBJ2-7): EPEVTQTPSHQVTQMGQEVILRCVPISNHLYFYWYRQILGQKVEFLVSFYNNEISEKSEIFDDQFSVERPDGSNFTLKIRSTKLEDSAMYFCASSEGGAYEQYFGPGTRLTVT.

The V gene is TRBV6-5, the J gene TRBJ2-7, with 7 bases that match TRBD1. This CDR3 has 16 residues. With V trimmed by 0 bases and J by 2 bases, 7 bases remained unmatched. The germline gives CDR1 MNHEY, CDR2 SVGAGI. The CDR3 loop reads CASSYSSLQGAYEQYF. The CDR3 nucleotides read TGTGCCAGCAGTTACTCGAGTTTGCAGGGGGCCTACGAGCAGTACTTC.

V gene TRBV27 combines with J gene TRBJ2-7; D is perhaps TRBD2 (6 bases). This CDR3 contains 13 residues. CDR1 is MNHEY, CDR2 SMNVEV, per germline (reference sequence). V was cut by 5 bases and J by 4 bases, with 12 bases left in between. CDR3 DNA sequence: TGTGCCAGCAGTGTCTCTAGCGCATACGAGCAGTACTTC. This gives the protein CASSVSSAYEQYF.

The chain couples TRBV5-3 to TRBJ2-1, with 9 bases identical to TRBD2. TRBV5-3 is classed as an ORF, of uncertain function. This CDR3 region has 18 residues. J gave up 2 bases and V 0 bases, and 9 bases lay outside the gene matches. The chain's CDR3 is CARSLGGVAGVTYNEQFF. CDR3 DNA: TGTGCCAGAAGCTTGGGTGGGGTAGCGGGAGTAACCTACAATGAGCAGTTCTTC.

The CDR3 here is CASSEGFYSNQPQHF. Written as DNA, the CDR3 is TGTGCCAGCAGTGAAGGATTTTATAGCAATCAGCCCCAGCATTTT. The V call is TRBV6-1, the J call TRBJ1-5, with unresolved D. This CDR3 comprises 15 residues. V lost 1 base, J lost 0 bases, and 7 bases lay in between. In germline, CDR1 is MNHNS, CDR2 SASEGT.

This clone was seen once. In DNA, the CDR3 is TGTGCCAGCAGCTGGACAGACTATGGCTACACCTTC. This translates into CASSWTDYGYTF. This chain links TRBV13 with TRBJ1-2, with a weak D call TRBD1 (6 bases). The CDR3 is 12 residues long. Trimming took 4 bases from V and 3 from J, leaving 6 bases between them. CDR1 is PRHDT, CDR2 FYEKMQ, per germline (reference sequence).

The gene calls are TRBV27 and TRBJ2-2; D is ambiguous. This CDR3 has 12 amino acids. The V end lost 3 bases, the J end lost 7 bases, and 6 bases lay between the germline ends. Germline V gives CDR1 MNHEY, CDR2 SMNVEV (reference sequence). CDR3 DNA: TGTGCCAGCAGTTTCGTCGGCGGGGAGCTGTTTTTT. Encoded protein: CASSFVGGELFF.

J is TRBJ2-5 and V is TRBV28, with D maybe TRBD1 (6 bases). V shed 2 bases and J shed 2 bases, with 15 bases lying between them. This CDR3 comprises 16 residues. CDR1 and CDR2 (germline): MDHEN, SYDVKM. This CDR3 reads CASSLDPTGLQETQYF. DNA of the CDR3: TGTGCCAGCAGTTTAGATCCCACAGGGCTACAAGAGACCCAGTACTTC. Filled out from reference TRBV28 and TRBJ2-5, the complete variable domain reads DVKVTQSSRYLVKRTGEKVFLECVQDMDHENMFWYRQDPGLGLRLIYFSYDVKMKEKGDIPEGYSVSREKKERFSLILESASTNQTSMYLCASSLDPTGLQETQYFGPGTRLLVL.

This chain joins TRBV2 and TRBJ2-7, with D unclear. From germline, CDR1 is SNHLY and CDR2 FYNNEI. CDR3 size: 13 residues. The V and J ends lost 6 bases and 0 bases respectively, with 9 bases between them. CDR3 nucleotides: TGTGCCAGCAGGCCCTCGAGCTCCTACGAGCAGTACTTC. It codes for CASRPSSSYEQYF.

Only a few counts were recorded for this clone. This chain connects TRBV6-6 to TRBJ2-7, with 8 bases identical to TRBD2. V shed 2 bases, J shed 4 bases, and the junction held 10 bases outside the gene matches. Germline lookup yields CDR1 MNHNY and CDR2 SVGAGI (reference sequence). The CDR3 contains 16 residues. The CDR3 DNA sequence: TGTGCCAGCAGTTACCTTGACAGCGGGAGAGCATACGAGCAGTACTTC. Protein: CASSYLDSGRAYEQYF.

The chain uses TRBV4-1 and TRBJ1-2, with D perhaps matching TRBD1 (5 bases). The CDR3 contains 15 residues. The germline V gene has CDR1 MGHRA and CDR2 YSYEKL. V was pared by 3 bases and J by 2 bases, with 13 bases between. The chain's CDR3 is CASSHRAEGNYGYTF. In DNA, the CDR3 is TGCGCCAGCAGCCATAGGGCGGAGGGGAACTATGGCTACACCTTC.

This rearrangement joins TRBV9 to TRBJ2-2; D gene unclear. The CDR3 runs to 12 residues. Trimming shortened V by 3 bases and J by 5 bases, and 5 bases separated the two germline ends. Germline V CDR1 and CDR2: SGDLS, YYNGEE. The CDR3 sequence: CASSAVTGELFF. The CDR3 DNA reads as TGTGCCAGCAGCGCAGTTACCGGGGAGCTGTTTTTT.